Listed here is a single T cell receptor beta chain. The data originate from a study of blood T cell repertoires in COVID-19. About the research overall: Researchers got acute and convalescent COVID-19 samples from the United States, Italy and Spain. Nucleic acid was either cDNA or gDNA, and it came from T cells, B-cell-depleted T cells, or PBMCs.

In the source study's methods: Estimates of nucleated cell counts were drawn from the amplification of reference gene primers. Clones were sequenced by immunoSEQ multiplex PCR, and TCRdb holds only the in-frame ones, with some missing. V, J and clone size were drawn from that table, and D and trimming were deduced from the DNA. This repertoire shows some 130,000 clones, about nine tenths found once; its top ten account for roughly 5%. The CDR3 covers 12 residues. The germline V gene encodes CDR1 SGDLS and CDR2 YYNGEE. Trimming removed 0 bases at V and 7 bases at J, with 4 bases between. Patients at the Seattle site were enrolled during active infection and followed longitudinally.

The specimen was peripheral blood. The chain links TRBV9 to TRBJ2-2; no reliable D call. The sequence came from a man aged 55 to 70 with COVID-19, enrolled during active disease. The CDR3 protein is CASSVGLGELFF. The DNA of the CDR3 is TGTGCCAGCAGCGTAGGTCTCGGGGAGCTGTTTTTT.